This T cell receptor (beta chain) is from a study of T cell responses to AZD1222 COVID-19 vaccine. General observations from the study: Scientists sampled the repertoires only once the peak T cell response had passed. Close to half of all spike-specific TCRs reportedly target regions of the variants that are unmutated. Increases in Spike-specific TCR breadth and depth were seen after two AZD1222 doses.

Concerning this clone: Its antigen remains unidentified.

The CDR3 spans 15 residues. Germline assignment: CDR1 SGHRS and CDR2 YFSETQ. V gave up 5 bases and J gave up 7 bases; unmatched junction bases: 9. Repertoires were generated with immunoSEQ multiplex PCR, while TCRdb's copy carries only in-frame clones and drops some. The data contain 100,000 or so clones, about 92% of them singletons. This sequence joins TRBV5-1 and TRBJ1-6, with 7 bases aligning to TRBD1. Specimen: peripheral blood, collected on day 0 of AZD1222 vaccination. The receptor was isolated from an adult in good health. Here the CDR3 reads CASRPRQGPNSPLHF. CDR3 DNA sequence: TGCGCCAGCAGACCCCGACAGGGCCCAAATTCACCCCTCCACTTT.